The clone carrying this TCR beta chain has only a few counts. No antigen is known for it. Stated time point: persistent/refractory GD, antithyroid drugs over 5 years with positive TRAb. From PBMCs, RNA was extracted and then used to make the TCR library. Patients all came to the study from an endocrinology department in Xi'an, China. CDR3 length: 17 residues. V was clipped by 5 bases and J by 4 bases, with 20 bases between them. Germline V gives CDR1 SGHTA, CDR2 FQGTGA. The record originates from a study of regulatory T cells in long-lasting Graves disease. General study findings and limits: The study found TRBV28, TRBJ1-2 and TRBJ2-5 favored in persistent disease.

Construction of TCR beta libraries relied on iRepertoire HTBI primers and on Arm-PCR targeting CDR3 regions. In the original workflow: The samples yielded fewer than 75 TRBV and approximately 15 TRBJ segments. TCRdb re-derived calls from the multiplex PCR reads in MiXCR, one entry per CDR3 protein. What appears here as the V and J calls and clone size reflects TCRdb's work, not the paper's. The sample lists roughly 400,000 distinct CDR3 sequences, about 20% occurring once. This chain links TRBV7-3 with TRBJ1-4; D unresolved. The sample here was peripheral blood mononuclear cells (PBMCs), taken when the disease was refractory, from a patient treated with antithyroid drugs. The source of this sequence is a female donor with Graves disease. In DNA, the CDR3 is TGTGCCAGCAGCCCTCCATTGGCCAGCCTGGGTAATGAAAAACTGTTTTTT. Translation gives CASSPPLASLGNEKLFF.